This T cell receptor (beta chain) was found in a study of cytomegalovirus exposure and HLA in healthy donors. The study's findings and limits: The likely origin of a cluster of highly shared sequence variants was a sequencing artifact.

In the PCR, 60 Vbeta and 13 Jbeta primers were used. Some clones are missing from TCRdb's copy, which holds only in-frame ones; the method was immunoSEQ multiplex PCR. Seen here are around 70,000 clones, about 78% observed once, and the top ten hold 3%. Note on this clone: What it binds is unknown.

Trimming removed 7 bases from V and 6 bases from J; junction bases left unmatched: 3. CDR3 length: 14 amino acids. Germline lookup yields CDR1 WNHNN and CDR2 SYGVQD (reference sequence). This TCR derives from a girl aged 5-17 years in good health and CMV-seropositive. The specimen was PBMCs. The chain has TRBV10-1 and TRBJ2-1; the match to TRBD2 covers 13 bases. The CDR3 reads CASIWTSGSNEQFF. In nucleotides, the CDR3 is TGCGCCAGCATTTGGACTAGCGGGAGCAATGAGCAGTTCTTC.